These 25 T cell receptor beta chains share one sample of origin, sequenced in a study of cytotoxic CD8 clonotypes in ibrutinib-treated CLL. Assay: immunoSEQ multiplex PCR; the TCRdb copy retains only in-frame clones and omits some. The sample comprises about 50,000 clones, 57% of which are singletons, and around 30% rests with the top ten. Sequencing used PBMCs, obtained after 24 months of ibrutinib treatment. The receptors derive from a human donor with chronic lymphocytic leukemia.

This rearrangement joins TRBV5-4 to TRBJ2-3; D might be TRBD1 or TRBD2, each matching 7 bases. V was pared by 7 bases and J by 1 base, with 13 bases between. Germline values: CDR1 SGHNT, CDR2 YYREEE (reference sequence). CDR3 length equals 14 residues. The CDR3 here is CASQGGARTDTQYF. In DNA form, the CDR3 reads TGTGCCAGCCAGGGGGGGGCCCGCACAGATACGCAGTATTTT.

This clone was counted ten times or more. The chain couples TRBV5-1 to TRBJ2-3; TRBD1 agrees at 8 bases. V gave up 0 bases and J gave up 1 base; unmatched junction bases: 1. There are 15 residues in the CDR3. CDR1 is SGHRS, CDR2 YFSETQ, per germline. CDR3 in amino acids: CASSLEGQGTDTQYF. For the CDR3, the DNA is TGCGCCAGCAGCTTGGAGGGACAGGGCACAGATACGCAGTATTTT.

The chain carries TRBV27 and TRBJ2-1; TRBD2 is a possible D gene (5 bases). The CDR3 spans 14 residues. Trimming pared 3 bases from V and 2 bases from J, leaving 8 bases between. The V gene's germline CDR1 is MNHEY and CDR2 SMNVEV (reference sequence). The CDR3 sequence: CASSLRAAYNEQFF. The CDR3 nucleotides read TGTGCCAGCAGTTTGAGGGCTGCCTACAATGAGCAGTTCTTC.

This clone has more than one count but fewer than ten. This chain uses TRBV5-1 with TRBJ2-7, with 7 bases aligning to TRBD1. Per germline, CDR1 SGHRS and CDR2 YFSETQ. CDR3 length: 15 amino acids. Trimming at V came to 4 bases and at J to 1 base, leaving 8 bases not matched to a gene. The CDR3 reads CASSPGTAQSYEQYF. Here the CDR3 DNA reads TGCGCCAGCAGCCCGGGGACAGCCCAATCCTACGAGCAGTACTTC.

This clone was detected a few times. The chain couples TRBV7-9 to TRBJ2-3; D ambiguous. Germline V lookup: CDR1 SEHNR, CDR2 FQNEAQ (reference sequence). V was trimmed by 6 bases and J by 0 bases, leaving 10 bases between them. This CDR3 comprises 14 residues. As DNA, the CDR3 is TGTGCCAGCAGGTCCGCAACTAGCACAGATACGCAGTATTTT. This gives the protein CASRSATSTDTQYF.

This clone came up a few times. The CDR3 DNA reads TGCAGCGTTGTTGGGAAAAAAGCCGGCTCTGGGGCCAACGTCCTGACTTTC. Encoded protein: CSVVGKKAGSGANVLTF. The rearrangement uses TRBV29-1 and TRBJ2-6, with unresolved D. CDR1 SQVTM and CDR2 ANQGSEA come from the germline V gene. This CDR3 has 17 residues. Trimming cost V 4 bases and J 0 bases, with 16 bases left between them.

The chain carries TRBV7-9 and TRBJ2-3; 9 bases match TRBD2. V trimming: 8 bases; J trimming: 2 bases; junction bases outside the gene matches: 5. The CDR3 is 14 residues long. Germline V gene data show CDR1 as SEHNR and CDR2 as FQNEAQ (reference sequence). In nucleotides, the CDR3 is TGTGCCAGCGGAAGCGGGGGGAACACAGATACGCAGTATTTT. The encoded protein is CASGSGGNTDTQYF.

The J gene is TRBJ2-6, the V gene TRBV27; D unresolved. The CDR3 is made up of 13 amino acids. Trimming stripped 0 bases from V and 3 bases from J, with 0 bases between. Germline-derived CDR1 and CDR2 are MNHEY and SMNVEV (reference sequence). The DNA of the CDR3 is TGTGCCAGCAGTTTATCTGGGGCCAACGTCCTGACTTTC. Its protein product is CASSLSGANVLTF. The entire variable domain, with the rest obtained from reference TRBV27 and TRBJ2-6, is as follows: EAQVTQNPRYLITVTGKKLTVTCSQNMNHEYMSWYRQDPGLGLRQIYYSMNVEVTDKGDVPEGYKVSRKEKRNFPLILESPSPNQTSLYFCASSLSGANVLTFGAGSRLTVL.

This clone was recorded only once. The J gene is TRBJ1-2, the V gene TRBV5-1; 9 bases are a match to TRBD1. Trimming at V came to 5 bases and at J to 2 bases, leaving 10 bases not matched to a gene. Germline V gene lookup returns CDR1 SGHRS and CDR2 YFSETQ. The CDR3 is made up of 16 amino acids. DNA of the CDR3: TGCGCCAGCAGAAAGCCGGGGACAGGGTCCAACTATGGCTACACCTTC. It encodes CASRKPGTGSNYGYTF.

The chain is built from TRBV7-9 and TRBJ2-1; 10 nucleotides match TRBD2. V lost 1 base and J lost 2; bases outside the gene matches: 5. CDR3 length equals 17 residues. CDR1 and CDR2 from the germline V gene are SEHNR and FQNEAQ (reference sequence). CDR3 nucleotide sequence: TGTGCCAGCAGCTTAGGGTTAGCGGGGGGTACCTACAATGAGCAGTTCTTC. Translation gives CASSLGLAGGTYNEQFF. Together with reference TRBV7-9 and TRBJ2-1, the CDR3 gives the full variable domain: DTGVSQNPRHKITKRGQNVTFRCDPISEHNRLYWYRQTLGQGPEFLTYFQNEAQLEKSRLLSDRFSAERPKGSFSTLEIQRTEQGDSAMYLCASSLGLAGGTYNEQFFGPGTRLTVL.

The chain carries TRBV10-2 and TRBJ2-1; D uncertain. The germline gives CDR1 WSHSY, CDR2 SAAADI. The V and J ends lost 4 bases and 9 bases respectively, with 13 bases between them. The CDR3 runs to 13 residues. As DNA, the CDR3 is TGCGCCAGCAGTGCGGCAGGCATAGGTGAGCAGTTCTTC. Residues: CASSAAGIGEQFF.

This clone was detected only a few times. The chain couples TRBV12-5 to TRBJ1-5; D call uncertain. The CDR3 loop spans 13 amino acids. CDR1 is LGHNT and CDR2 is FRNRAP in the germline V gene. Trimming took off 8 bases at V and 2 bases at J, with 10 bases between the two ends. CDR3 nucleotides: TGTGCTAGTACCCGGGAGGGCAATCAGCCCCAGCATTTT. Translation: CASTREGNQPQHF.

This clone showed up just a few times. The CDR3 is CASSGGSFYGYTF. The CDR3 DNA follows: TGTGCCAGCAGTGGGGGCAGCTTCTATGGCTACACCTTC. The chain joins TRBV28 to TRBJ1-2; tentatively, D is TRBD1 (6 bases). The CDR3 consists of 13 residues. V lost 5 bases and J lost 4, with 11 bases in between. Germline V gives CDR1 MDHEN, CDR2 SYDVKM.

CDR3 in DNA: TGCGCCAGCAGCTTGGATCCGACAGGCATCTCCTACGAGCAGTACTTC. Its translation is CASSLDPTGISYEQYF. The chain couples TRBV5-1 to TRBJ2-7; tentative D call: TRBD1 (6 bases). The CDR3 is made up of 16 amino acids. V was trimmed by 0 bases and J by 0 bases, leaving 13 bases between them. Germline V gene sequence: CDR1 SGHRS, CDR2 YFSETQ.

CDR3 sequence reads: CASRDPGTDSYGYTF. The CDR3, as DNA: TGTGCCAGCAGAGATCCCGGGACTGACTCTTATGGCTACACCTTC. The rearrangement joins TRBV6-6 to TRBJ1-2, with D perhaps TRBD1 (5 bases). Trimming cost V 6 bases and J 5 bases, with 19 bases left between them. This CDR3 is 15 amino acids long. Germline V gives CDR1 MNHNY, CDR2 SVGAGI (reference sequence).

This clone was detected a few times. V and J are TRBV12-5 and TRBJ2-2; D assignment may be TRBD1 or TRBD2 (6 bases each). CDR3 length: 16 amino acids. The germline V gene encodes CDR1 LGHNT and CDR2 FRNRAP. V was shortened by 2 bases and J by 1 base, with 11 bases between the two germline ends. The CDR3 loop reads CASGLFGGQNTGELFF. CDR3 in DNA: TGTGCTAGTGGTTTGTTCGGGGGCCAGAACACCGGGGAGCTGTTTTTT.

The chain employs TRBV4-1 and TRBJ1-5; a possible D gene is TRBD1 (6 bases). Trimming removed 0 bases from V and 14 bases from J, with 14 bases in between. This CDR3 contains 13 residues. Germline V gene lookup returns CDR1 MGHRA and CDR2 YSYEKL. CDR3 in amino acids: CASSQDRGAEKHF. CDR3 sequence (DNA): TGCGCCAGCAGCCAAGATAGGGGGGCCGAGAAGCATTTT.

The genes are TRBV9 and TRBJ1-3; no definite D call. The V and J ends lost 0 bases and 2 bases respectively, with 12 bases between them. CDR3 length: 16 residues. Germline CDR1 and CDR2: SGDLS and YYNGEE. The CDR3, as DNA: TGTGCCAGCAGCGTAGCGTGGGAACTTCCTGGAAACACCATATATTTT. Protein: CASSVAWELPGNTIYF. Variable domain in full (rest from reference TRBV9 and TRBJ1-3): DSGVTQTPKHLITATGQRVTLRCSPRSGDLSVYWYQQSLDQGLQFLIQYYNGEERAKGNILERFSAQQFPDLHSELNLSSLELGDSALYFCASSVAWELPGNTIYFGEGSWLTVV.

The chain carries TRBV4-1 and TRBJ2-1; D gene ambiguous. CDR1 and CDR2 from the germline V gene are MGHRA and YSYEKL. With 1 base removed from V and 8 bases from J, the gap between germline ends came to 9 bases. The CDR3 contains 13 residues. DNA of the CDR3: TGCGCCAGCAGCCAAGGGGAAGGGTATGAGCAGTTCTTC. Amino acid sequence: CASSQGEGYEQFF.

The chain uses TRBV2 and TRBJ1-2, with D unresolved. V dropped 6 bases and J dropped 4 bases, with 6 bases sitting between them. The CDR3 is made up of 11 amino acids. Germline V gene sequence: CDR1 SNHLY, CDR2 FYNNEI. This CDR3 reads CASSSLYGYTF. The DNA for the CDR3 is TGTGCCAGCAGCTCTCTCTATGGCTACACCTTC.

The chain is built from TRBV19 and TRBJ2-7; TRBD1 matches 10 bases. V gave up 1 base and J gave up 1 base; unmatched junction bases: 4. This CDR3 has 16 amino acids. Germline values: CDR1 LNHDA, CDR2 SQIVND (reference sequence). As DNA, the CDR3 is TGTGCCAGTAGTATAGGGCGGGGACAGGGGTCCTACGAGCAGTACTTC. Protein: CASSIGRGQGSYEQYF.

The CDR3 DNA sequence: TGTGCCAGCAGCACCGGGACAAACACTGAAGCTTTCTTT. Residues: CASSTGTNTEAFF. The rearrangement links TRBV13 to TRBJ1-1; perhaps TRBD1 as D (6 bases). The CDR3 totals 13 residues. Germline lookup yields CDR1 PRHDT and CDR2 FYEKMQ (reference sequence). V gave up 5 bases and J gave up 2 bases, with 9 bases separating them.

The rearrangement joins TRBV6-1 to TRBJ1-2; 8 bases align to TRBD1. The CDR3 covers 14 residues. The junction had 4 bases not matched to a gene; V was cut back by 0 bases and J by 7 bases. In germline, CDR1 is MNHNS, CDR2 SASEGT. The CDR3 loop is CASSEARGRGGYTF. The CDR3 DNA is TGTGCCAGCAGTGAAGCCAGGGGGCGAGGTGGCTACACCTTC.

In this sample, this clone turned up a few times. The V call is TRBV5-4, the J call TRBJ1-4; D is uncertain. Trimming removed 0 bases at V and 5 bases at J, with 8 bases between. CDR3 length equals 14 residues. CDR1 is SGHNT and CDR2 is YYREEE in the germline V gene (reference sequence). The CDR3 reads CASSLGFGNEKLFF. DNA for the CDR3: TGTGCCAGCAGCTTGGGTTTTGGGAATGAAAAACTGTTTTTT.

The V and J genes are TRBV6-5 and TRBJ2-2, with D unclear. Trimming cost V 7 bases and J 4 bases, with 7 bases left between them. The germline CDR1 and CDR2 sequences are MNHEY and SVGAGI. The length of the CDR3 is 12 residues. This CDR3 is CASKLGTGELFF. The CDR3 bases are TGTGCCAGCAAATTGGGCACCGGGGAGCTGTTTTTT.